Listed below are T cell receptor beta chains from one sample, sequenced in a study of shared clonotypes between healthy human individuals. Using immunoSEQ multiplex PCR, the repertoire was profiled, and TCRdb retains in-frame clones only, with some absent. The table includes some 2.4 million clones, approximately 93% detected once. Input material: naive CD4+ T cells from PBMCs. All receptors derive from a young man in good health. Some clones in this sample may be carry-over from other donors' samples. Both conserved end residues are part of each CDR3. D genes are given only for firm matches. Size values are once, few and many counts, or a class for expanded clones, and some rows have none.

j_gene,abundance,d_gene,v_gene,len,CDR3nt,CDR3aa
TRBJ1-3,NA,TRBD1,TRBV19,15,TGTGCCAGTAGTCCAACCGGGACAGGGCGTAACACCATATATTTT,CASSPTGTGRNTIYF
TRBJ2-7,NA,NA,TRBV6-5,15,TGTGCCAGCAGTTACAGTAGCGCTTACTCCTACGAGCAGTACTTC,CASSYSSAYSYEQYF
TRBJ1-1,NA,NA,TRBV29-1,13,TGCAGCGTCGCGCGACCTTTGAACACTGAAGCTTTCTTT,CSVARPLNTEAFF
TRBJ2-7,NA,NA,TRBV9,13,TGTGCCAGCAGCCCAGGAGGGAGATACGAGCAGTACTTC,CASSPGGRYEQYF
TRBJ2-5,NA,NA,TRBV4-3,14,TGCGCCAGCAGCCACCTACAGGGTAAAGAGACCCAGTACTTC,CASSHLQGKETQYF
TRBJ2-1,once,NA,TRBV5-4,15,TGTGCCAGCAGCAGGGGGGGATCATTCTACAATGAGCAGTTCTTC,CASSRGGSFYNEQFF
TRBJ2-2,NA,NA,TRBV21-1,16,TGTGCCAGCAGCAATATAGCGGGAGGGCCAAACGGGGAGCTGTTTTTT,CASSNIAGGPNGELFF
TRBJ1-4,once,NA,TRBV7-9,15,TGTGCCAGCAGCCCGGGTTTCGCCTGGAATGAAAAACTGTTTTTT,CASSPGFAWNEKLFF
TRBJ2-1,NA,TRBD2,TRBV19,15,TGTGCCAGTAGTATAGTGGCGGGAGGAACTAATGAGCAGTTCTTC,CASSIVAGGTNEQFF
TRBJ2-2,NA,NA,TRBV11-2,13,TGTGCCAGCAGCCCTCATATGGTCGGGGAGCTGTTTTTT,CASSPHMVGELFF
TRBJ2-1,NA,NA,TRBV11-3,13,TGTGCCAGCAGCCCGACCACCTACAATGAGCAGTTCTTC,CASSPTTYNEQFF
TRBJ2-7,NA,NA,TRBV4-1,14,TGCGCCAGCAGCCAAGTACGGGTTTCCTACGAGCAGTACTTC,CASSQVRVSYEQYF
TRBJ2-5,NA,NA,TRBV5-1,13,TGCGCCAGCAGCTTGGGTGCCTTTGAGACCCAGTACTTC,CASSLGAFETQYF
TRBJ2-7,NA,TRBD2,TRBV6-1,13,TGTGCCAGCAAGCTAGCGGGAGAGGACGAGCAGTACTTC,CASKLAGEDEQYF
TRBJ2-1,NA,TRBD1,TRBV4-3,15,TGCGCCAGCAGCGTGGGAGGACAGGGGGTGGATGAGCAGTTCTTC,CASSVGGQGVDEQFF
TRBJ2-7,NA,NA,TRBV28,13,TGTGCCAGCAGTTTAGGAGGGTTCAACGAGCAGTACTTC,CASSLGGFNEQYF
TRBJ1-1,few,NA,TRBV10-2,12,TGCGCCAGCCGGACCCTGAACACTGAAGCTTTCTTT,CASRTLNTEAFF
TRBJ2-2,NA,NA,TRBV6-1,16,TGTGCCAGCAGTGAACAAGGACGTGCGAACACCGGGGAGCTGTTTTTT,CASSEQGRANTGELFF
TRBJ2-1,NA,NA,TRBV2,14,TGTGCCAGCAGCTCCACCCCCGCGGCGGGTGAGCAGTTCTTC,CASSSTPAAGEQFF
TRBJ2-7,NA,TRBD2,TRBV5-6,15,TGTGCCAGCAGCTACGGGCTAGCGGGCCAACACGAGCAGTACTTC,CASSYGLAGQHEQYF
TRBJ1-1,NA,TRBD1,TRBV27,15,TGTGCCAGCAGTTTGGGGACAGGTCCATACACTGAAGCTTTCTTT,CASSLGTGPYTEAFF
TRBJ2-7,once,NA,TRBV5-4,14,TGTGCCAGCAGCTTACGAGGTAAAGTCTACGAGCAGTACTTC,CASSLRGKVYEQYF
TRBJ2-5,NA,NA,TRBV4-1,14,TGCGCCAGCAGCCAAGACTTGCGATCGGAGACCCAGTACTTC,CASSQDLRSETQYF
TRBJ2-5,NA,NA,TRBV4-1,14,TGCGCCAGCAGCCAAGATTGGGAACAAGAGACCCAGTACTTC,CASSQDWEQETQYF
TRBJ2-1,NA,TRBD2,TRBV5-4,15,TGTGCCAGCAGCTTGGAGGCAGCGGGAGTTAATGAGCAGTTCTTC,CASSLEAAGVNEQFF
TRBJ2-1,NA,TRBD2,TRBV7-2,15,TGTGCCAGCAGCTTGACCGGGACTACGTCCAATGAGCAGTTCTTC,CASSLTGTTSNEQFF
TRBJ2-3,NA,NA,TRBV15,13,TGTGCCACCGGGGCAGGGCGCACAGATACGCAGTATTTT,CATGAGRTDTQYF
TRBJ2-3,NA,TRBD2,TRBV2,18,TGTGCCAGCAGTGAAGGGTCTAGCGGGAGGGCGTCGATAGATACGCAGTATTTT,CASSEGSSGRASIDTQYF
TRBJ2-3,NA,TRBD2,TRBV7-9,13,TGTGCCATACCCACAGCGGGAGCAGATACGCAGTATTTT,CAIPTAGADTQYF
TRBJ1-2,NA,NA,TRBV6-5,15,TGTGCCAGCAGTTCGCCCCGGGGCTCTAGAAACTCGGAAACCTTC,CASSSPRGSRNSETF
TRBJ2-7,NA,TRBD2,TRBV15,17,TGTGCCACCAGCAGAGATAGGGGACTAGCGGGAGAGGTGGAGCAGTACTTC,CATSRDRGLAGEVEQYF
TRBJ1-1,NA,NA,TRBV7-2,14,TGTGCCAGCAGCTTAGCTGCAGTCAACACTGAAGCTTTCTTT,CASSLAAVNTEAFF